These T cell receptor beta chains were read from a single sample in a study of CD8+ T cells in alopecia areata. TCRdb keeps only in-frame clones here, not all; method: immunoSEQ multiplex PCR. The sample consists of 200,000 to 250,000 clones, roughly two fifths of them appearing once. Sample: CD4+ T cells sorted from blood, taken at approximately week 30, from a patient treated with tofacitinib. These receptors originate from a human donor with alopecia areata. Both conserved end residues are part of each CDR3. The D gene is left open where the match is weak. Expanded clones get a size class; other rows say once, few or many, or leave the size out.

TRBV6-5,NA,few,TRBJ1-2,CASSYSLRDGYTF,TGTGCCAGCAGTTACTCGTTAAGGGATGGCTACACCTTC
TRBV5-1,TRBD1,NA,TRBJ1-5,CASSEGQVDQPQHF,TGCGCCAGCAGCGAGGGACAGGTGGATCAGCCCCAGCATTTT
TRBV30,NA,NA,TRBJ1-1,CACPKDGGTEAFF,TGTGCCTGTCCTAAGGATGGGGGCACTGAAGCTTTCTTT
TRBV9,NA,few,TRBJ2-4,CASSDGTKPLAKNIQYF,TGTGCCAGCAGCGACGGGACGAAGCCGTTAGCCAAAAACATTCAGTACTTC
TRBV7-2,NA,NA,TRBJ2-1,CASSANRGGYNEQFF,TGTGCCAGCAGCGCCAACCGAGGGGGGTACAATGAGCAGTTCTTC
TRBV7-8,TRBD2,NA,TRBJ2-7,CASSLTGTSGTYEQYF,TGTGCCAGCAGCCTAACCGGGACTAGCGGGACTTACGAGCAGTACTTC
TRBV30,NA,NA,TRBJ2-7,CAWGSPAGEQYF,TGTGCCTGGGGCTCCCCCGCGGGGGAGCAGTACTTC
TRBV29-1,NA,NA,TRBJ1-2,CSVMLLPTNYGYTF,TGCAGCGTGATGTTACTGCCGACAAACTATGGCTACACCTTC
TRBV7-9,NA,NA,TRBJ2-1,CASSPPQSSYNEQFF,TGTGCCAGCAGCCCACCGCAGAGCTCCTACAATGAGCAGTTCTTC
TRBV7-6,NA,few,TRBJ2-1,CASSLDAGLNEQFF,TGTGCCAGCAGCTTAGATGCGGGATTGAATGAGCAGTTCTTC
TRBV5-1,TRBD1,NA,TRBJ2-6,CASSSAVTGHGANVLTF,TGCGCCAGCAGTTCCGCAGTGACAGGGCACGGGGCCAACGTCCTGACTTTC
TRBV4-1,NA,NA,TRBJ2-6,CASSQDRQGSGANVLTF,TGCGCCAGCAGCCAAGATAGGCAGGGCTCTGGGGCCAACGTCCTGACTTTC
TRBV9,NA,NA,TRBJ2-3,CASSVGGIGTDTQYF,TGTGCCAGCAGCGTAGGCGGGATAGGCACAGATACGCAGTATTTT
TRBV25-1,NA,few,TRBJ2-7,CASSEINVREQYF,TGTGCCAGCAGTGAAATTAATGTACGGGAGCAGTACTTC
TRBV15,NA,few,TRBJ2-4,CATSRDNPTIHIQYF,TGTGCCACCAGCAGAGATAACCCCACTATCCACATTCAGTACTTC
TRBV11-2,NA,NA,TRBJ1-6,CASSQVGNSPLHF,TGTGCCAGCAGCCAGGTGGGGAATTCACCCCTCCACTTT
TRBV20-1,NA,NA,TRBJ1-1,CSAGTLEAFF,TGCAGTGCCGGGACTCTCGAAGCTTTCTTT
TRBV14,TRBD1,many,TRBJ2-6,CASSQKGARGANVLTF,TGTGCCAGCAGCCAAAAGGGGGCGCGTGGGGCCAACGTCCTGACTTTC
TRBV10-3,NA,NA,TRBJ2-7,CAISWDKNEQYF,TGTGCCATCAGTTGGGACAAGAACGAGCAGTACTTC
TRBV5-1,NA,NA,TRBJ2-2,CASSFPGELFF,TGCGCCAGCAGCTTCCCCGGGGAGCTGTTTTTT